This T cell receptor beta chain stems from a study of T cells in Graves' hyperthyroidism and ophthalmopathy. Germline assignment: CDR1 SGHVS and CDR2 FNYEAQ. This CDR3 has 13 residues. V dropped 6 bases and J dropped 9; count of bases not matched to a gene: 8. RNA transcripts yielded amplified TCR beta CDR3 regions. First-round RT-PCR with HTBI primers amplified the TCR CDR3 region. TCRdb reanalysed the multiplex PCR reads using MiXCR and keeps one entry per CDR3 protein. Found here are about 540,000 distinct CDR3 sequences, around 42% of them singletons; the top ten hold around 8%. Newly diagnosed patients aged 18 to 65 had hyperthyroidism of under 2 months' duration. Diagnosis relied on clinical symptoms, serum thyroxine and TRAb, thyroid ultrasound and orbital computed tomography. This clonotype was seen many times. Its target is not known. Study-wide findings and caveats: The blood repertoire included most of the expanded thyroid clonotypes above 0.001. Separating ophthalmopathy from stable hyperthyroidism was achieved by a 13 V-J model.

Sequenced: peripheral blood or thyroid tissue (not recorded which). This TCR derives from a young woman with Graves' hyperthyroidism. This sequence joins TRBV7-6 and TRBJ2-1; 7 bases are shared with TRBD2. CDR3 in amino acids: CASSRPGGTEQFF. The CDR3 DNA reads as TGTGCCAGCAGTCGTCCGGGAGGAACTGAGCAGTTCTTC.